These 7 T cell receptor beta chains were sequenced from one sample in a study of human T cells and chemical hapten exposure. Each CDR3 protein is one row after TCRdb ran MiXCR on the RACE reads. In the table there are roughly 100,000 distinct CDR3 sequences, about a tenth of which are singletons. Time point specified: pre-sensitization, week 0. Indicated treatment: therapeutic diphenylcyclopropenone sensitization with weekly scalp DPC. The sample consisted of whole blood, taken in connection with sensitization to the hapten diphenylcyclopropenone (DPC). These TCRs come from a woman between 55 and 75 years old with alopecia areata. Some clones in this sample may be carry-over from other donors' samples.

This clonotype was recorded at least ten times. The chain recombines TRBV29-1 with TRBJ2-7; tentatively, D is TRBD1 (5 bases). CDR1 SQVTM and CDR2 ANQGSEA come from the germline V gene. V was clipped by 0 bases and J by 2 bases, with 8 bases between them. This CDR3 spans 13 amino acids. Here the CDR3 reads CSVEDTGTYEQYF. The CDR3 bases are TGCAGCGTTGAAGATACAGGTACCTACGAGCAGTACTTC.

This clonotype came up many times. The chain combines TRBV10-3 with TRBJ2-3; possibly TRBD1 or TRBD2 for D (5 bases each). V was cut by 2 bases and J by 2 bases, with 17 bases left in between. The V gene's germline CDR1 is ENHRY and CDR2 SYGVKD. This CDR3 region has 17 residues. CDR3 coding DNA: TGTGCCATCAGTGAGCCCGCAGGGAGAGTGCCCACAGATACGCAGTATTTT. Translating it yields CAISEPAGRVPTDTQYF.

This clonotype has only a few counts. The CDR3 spells CASSYRQFSSYEQYF. The CDR3 nucleotides read TGCGCCAGCAGCTATAGACAGTTTAGCTCCTACGAGCAGTACTTC. The chain has TRBV5-1 and TRBJ2-7, with a possible D match to TRBD1 (5 bases). This CDR3 is 15 amino acids long. Trimming took off 3 bases at V and 0 bases at J, with 13 bases between the two ends. Germline V gene sequence: CDR1 SGHRS, CDR2 YFSETQ.

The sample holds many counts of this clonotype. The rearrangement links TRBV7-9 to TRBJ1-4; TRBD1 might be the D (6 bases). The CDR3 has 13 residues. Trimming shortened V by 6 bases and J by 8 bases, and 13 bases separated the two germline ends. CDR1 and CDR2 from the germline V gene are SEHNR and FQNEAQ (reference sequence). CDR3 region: CASSKGVGEKLFF. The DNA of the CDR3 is TGTGCCAGCAGTAAGGGGGTTGGAGAAAAACTGTTTTTT.

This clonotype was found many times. CDR3 amino acids: CASSLAPPGQGETQYF. Here the CDR3 DNA reads TGTGCCAGCAGCTTAGCGCCCCCGGGACAGGGAGAGACCCAGTACTTC. The V gene is TRBV7-8, the J gene TRBJ2-5; 9 bases match TRBD1. Germline assignment: CDR1 SGHVS and CDR2 FQNEAQ. The CDR3 extends over 16 amino acids. J gave up 4 bases and V 0 bases, and 6 bases lay outside the gene matches.

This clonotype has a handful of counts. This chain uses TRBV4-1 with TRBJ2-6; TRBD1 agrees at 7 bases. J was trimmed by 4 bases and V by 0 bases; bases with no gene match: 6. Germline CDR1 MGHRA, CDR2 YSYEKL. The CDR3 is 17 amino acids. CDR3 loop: CASSQDGTARGANVLTF. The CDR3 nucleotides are TGCGCCAGCAGCCAAGATGGGACAGCAAGGGGGGCCAACGTCCTGACTTTC.

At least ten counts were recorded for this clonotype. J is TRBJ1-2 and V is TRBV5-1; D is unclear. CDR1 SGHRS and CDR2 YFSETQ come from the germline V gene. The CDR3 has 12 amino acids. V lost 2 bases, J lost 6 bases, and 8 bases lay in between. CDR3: CASSFGRDGYTF. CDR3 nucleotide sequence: TGCGCCAGCAGCTTTGGGAGGGATGGCTACACCTTC.